This entry lists 10 T cell receptor beta chains sequenced from one sample in a study of blood T cell repertoires in COVID-19. Only in-frame clones appear in the TCRdb table, and some are missing; sequencing was by immunoSEQ multiplex PCR. The data contain about 100,000 clones, roughly nine tenths of them seen just once; the ten biggest clones take up 2.1%. Sequenced material: peripheral blood. The receptors here all came from a man aged 45-60 years with active COVID-19.

The count of this clone is one. V usage is TRBV19 and J usage is TRBJ1-5; D is unclear. V lost 3 bases and J lost 1, with 13 bases in between. Germline CDR1 reads LNHDA; CDR2 reads SQIVND (reference sequence). The CDR3 runs to 16 residues. The chain's CDR3 is CASSIPMGRSNQPQHF. The CDR3 region has the DNA TGTGCCAGTAGTATCCCGATGGGGAGAAGCAATCAGCCCCAGCATTTT.

CDR3 region: CASSLTYAGTRDNEQFF. In DNA, the CDR3 is TGCGCCAGCAGCTTGACCTACGCAGGGACTAGGGACAATGAGCAGTTCTTC. V gene TRBV5-1 combines with J gene TRBJ2-1; 8 nucleotides line up with TRBD2. The J segment lost 5 bases and the V segment lost 1 base, leaving 11 bases of the junction unmatched. This CDR3 has 17 amino acids. Germline V CDR1 and CDR2: SGHRS, YFSETQ.

The chain links TRBV24-1 to TRBJ2-3, with TRBD2 matching over 10 bases. The V segment lost 3 bases and the J segment 2 bases; nucleotides outside the gene matches: 4. Germline assignment: CDR1 KGHDR and CDR2 SFDVKD. The CDR3 sequence is 16 residues long. The CDR3 loop is CATSDKGTSDTDTQYF. The CDR3 DNA follows: TGTGCCACCAGTGATAAAGGGACTAGCGACACAGATACGCAGTATTTT.

The J gene is TRBJ2-1, the V gene TRBV2; D not certain. There are 14 residues in the CDR3. V gave up 2 bases and J gave up 2 bases, with 7 bases separating them. CDR1 is SNHLY, CDR2 FYNNEI, per germline. The CDR3 sequence: CASSEQVPYNEQFF. The CDR3 nucleotides are TGTGCCAGCAGTGAACAGGTCCCCTACAATGAGCAGTTCTTC.

This rearrangement joins TRBV6-1 to TRBJ1-2, with TRBD1 as a possible D gene (5 bases). The CDR3 extends over 13 amino acids. V was trimmed by 3 bases and J by 8 bases, leaving 13 bases between them. Germline assignment: CDR1 MNHNS and CDR2 SASEGT. CDR3 nucleotides: TGTGCCAGCAGTGAGGACCCAGGGTCCGGCTACACCTTC. This sequence encodes CASSEDPGSGYTF.

The genes are TRBV6-5 and TRBJ1-2, with 7 bases matching TRBD1. This CDR3 region has 14 residues. Germline values: CDR1 MNHEY, CDR2 SVGAGI. Trimming removed 5 bases from V and 4 bases from J; junction bases left unmatched: 7. This CDR3 is CASSITGQSYGYTF. DNA for the CDR3: TGTGCCAGCAGTATCACGGGACAGTCCTATGGCTACACCTTC.

The genes are TRBV5-1 and TRBJ2-7, with a tentative D call TRBD1 (5 bases). Germline lookup yields CDR1 SGHRS and CDR2 YFSETQ. V was pared by 0 bases and J by 2 bases, with 21 bases between. The CDR3 is 18 amino acids. CDR3 sequence reads: CASSLALDAAGIPYEQYF. The CDR3 nucleotides are TGCGCCAGCAGCTTGGCACTGGACGCAGCAGGGATCCCCTACGAGCAGTACTTC. Full variable domain (outside the CDR3, taken from reference TRBV5-1 and TRBJ2-7): KAGVTQTPRYLIKTRGQQVTLSCSPISGHRSVSWYQQTPGQGLQFLFEYFSETQRNKGNFPGRFSGRQFSNSRSEMNVSTLELGDSALYLCASSLALDAAGIPYEQYFGPGTRLTVT.

The genes are TRBV7-6 and TRBJ2-1; TRBD1 might be the D (6 bases). Germline V CDR1 and CDR2: SGHVS, FNYEAQ. The CDR3 has 15 residues. V lost 3 bases and J lost 7, with 16 bases in between. CDR3 in amino acids: CASSLGASVQNEQFF. In DNA form, the CDR3 reads TGTGCCAGCAGCTTGGGGGCTTCCGTACAAAATGAGCAGTTCTTC.

The V call is TRBV6-1, the J call TRBJ1-2, with TRBD1 as a possible D gene (6 bases). The length of the CDR3 is 15 residues. In germline, CDR1 is MNHNS, CDR2 SASEGT. The V end was cut by 1 base, the J end by 4 bases, with 13 bases between. The CDR3: CASSEGGGGSYGYTF. The CDR3 DNA is TGTGCCAGCAGTGAAGGAGGGGGTGGGAGCTATGGCTACACCTTC.

The chain employs TRBV3-1 (or the pseudogene TRBV3-2) and TRBJ1-5, with D perhaps matching TRBD1 (6 bases). The CDR3 is 14 amino acids. V was clipped by 4 bases and J by 2 bases, with 9 bases between them. From germline, CDR1 is LGHDT and CDR2 YNNKEL (reference sequence). The CDR3 loop reads CASSRGGRNQPQHF. The CDR3 coding sequence is TGTGCCAGCAGCCGGGGGGGCCGCAATCAGCCCCAGCATTTT.